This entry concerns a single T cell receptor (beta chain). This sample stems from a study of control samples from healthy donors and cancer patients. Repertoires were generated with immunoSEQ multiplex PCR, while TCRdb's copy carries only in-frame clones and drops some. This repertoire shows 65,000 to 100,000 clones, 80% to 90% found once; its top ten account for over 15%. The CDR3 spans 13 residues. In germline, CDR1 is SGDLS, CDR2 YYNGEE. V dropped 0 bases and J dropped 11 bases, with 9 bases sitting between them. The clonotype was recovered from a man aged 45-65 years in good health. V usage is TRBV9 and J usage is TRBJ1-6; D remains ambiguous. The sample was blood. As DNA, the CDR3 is TGTGCCAGCAGCGTAGACGATTTGGCACCCCTCCACTTT. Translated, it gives CASSVDDLAPLHF. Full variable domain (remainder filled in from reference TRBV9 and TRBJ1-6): DSGVTQTPKHLITATGQRVTLRCSPRSGDLSVYWYQQSLDQGLQFLIQYYNGEERAKGNILERFSAQQFPDLHSELNLSSLELGDSALYFCASSVDDLAPLHFGNGTRLTVT.